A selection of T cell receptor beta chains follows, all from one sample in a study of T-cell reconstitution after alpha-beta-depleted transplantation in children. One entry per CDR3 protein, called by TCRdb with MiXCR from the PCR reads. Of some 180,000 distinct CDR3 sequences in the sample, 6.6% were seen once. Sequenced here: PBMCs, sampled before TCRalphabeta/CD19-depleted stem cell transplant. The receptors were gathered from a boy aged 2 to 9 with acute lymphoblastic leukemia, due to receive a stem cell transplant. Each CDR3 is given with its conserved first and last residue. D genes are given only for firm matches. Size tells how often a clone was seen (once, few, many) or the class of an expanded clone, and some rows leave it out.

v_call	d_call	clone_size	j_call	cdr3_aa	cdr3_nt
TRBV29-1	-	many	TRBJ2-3	CSFAGPTRTQYF	TGCAGCTTTGCCGGACCTACAAGAACGCAGTATTTT
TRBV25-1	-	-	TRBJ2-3	CASGFQATDTQYF	TGTGCCAGCGGATTCCAAGCCACAGATACGCAGTATTTT
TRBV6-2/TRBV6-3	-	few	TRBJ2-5	CASSSDANQETQYF	TGTGCCAGCAGTTCAGACGCGAACCAAGAGACCCAGTACTTC
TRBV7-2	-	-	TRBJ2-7	CASSLVGGRSSYEQYF	TGTGCCAGCAGCTTAGTCGGGGGGCGTTCCTCCTACGAGCAGTACTTC
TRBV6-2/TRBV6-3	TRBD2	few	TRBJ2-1	CASSKTSAYNEQFF	TGTGCCAGCAGTAAGACTAGCGCCTACAATGAGCAGTTCTTC
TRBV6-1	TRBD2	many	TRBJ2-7	CASRPGLAGVREQYF	TGTGCCAGCAGACCGGGACTAGCGGGAGTCCGCGAGCAGTACTTC
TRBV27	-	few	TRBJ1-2	CASSLSEYGYTF	TGTGCCAGCAGTTTATCAGAGTATGGCTACACCTTC
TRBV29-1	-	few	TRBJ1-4	CSVVILGEKLFF	TGCAGCGTTGTAATTCTAGGTGAAAAACTGTTTTTT
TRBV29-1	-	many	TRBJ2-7	CSVEDPQGSVYEQYF	TGCAGCGTTGAAGATCCGCAGGGGTCAGTCTACGAGCAGTACTTC
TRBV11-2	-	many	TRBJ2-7	CASSLGGGHEQYF	TGTGCCAGCAGCTTAGGGGGAGGCCACGAGCAGTACTTC
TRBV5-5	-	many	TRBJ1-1	CASSPWEGDTEAFF	TGTGCCAGCAGCCCCTGGGAGGGTGACACTGAAGCTTTCTTT
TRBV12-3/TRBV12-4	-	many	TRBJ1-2	CASGGRGPANYGYTF	TGTGCCAGCGGCGGGAGGGGCCCAGCTAACTATGGCTACACCTTC
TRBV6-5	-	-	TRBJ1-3	CASSYSSGESSGNTIYF	TGTGCCAGCAGTTACTCGAGCGGGGAGAGCTCTGGAAACACCATATATTTT
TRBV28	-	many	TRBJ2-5	CASSLYAGTYKETQYF	TGTGCCAGCAGTTTGTATGCCGGGACCTATAAAGAGACCCAGTACTTC
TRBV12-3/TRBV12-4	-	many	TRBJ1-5	CASSPSGGNQPQHF	TGTGCCAGCAGCCCTAGTGGGGGTAATCAGCCCCAGCATTTT
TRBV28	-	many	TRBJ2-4	CASSLEWKHIQYF	TGTGCCAGCAGTTTAGAGTGGAAGCACATTCAGTACTTC